A selection of T cell receptor beta chains follows, all from one sample in a study of blood T cell repertoires in COVID-19. This table comes from immunoSEQ multiplex PCR, and its TCRdb copy is limited to in-frame clones, with some not included. Among about 48,000 clones listed, around nine tenths were seen once. The sequencing sample was made of peripheral blood. The receptors derive from a man in his 70s with acute or convalescent COVID-19. Both conserved end residues are trimmed from each CDR3. The D gene is left open where the match is weak.

CDR3: ASSQLWTGPDTGELF; D: TRBD1; J: TRBJ2-2; V: TRBV18
CDR3: ASSGDSYEQY; D: TRBD1; J: TRBJ2-7; V: TRBV7-9
CDR3: ASSQGGSGGYQETQY; D: TRBD2; J: TRBJ2-5; V: TRBV4-1
CDR3: AWSVLGRQPQH; D: NA; J: TRBJ1-5; V: TRBV30
CDR3: AWSRPRSYGYT; D: NA; J: TRBJ1-2; V: TRBV30
CDR3: ASSSDSLGTQY; D: NA; J: TRBJ2-5; V: TRBV18
CDR3: ASSQVRGPGYNSPLH; D: NA; J: TRBJ1-6; V: TRBV3-1/TRBV3-2
CDR3: ASSFFSRPANYGYT; D: NA; J: TRBJ1-2; V: TRBV5-6
CDR3: ASSATGLRLDTEAF; D: NA; J: TRBJ1-1; V: TRBV27
CDR3: ASSYGQGKGETQY; D: TRBD1; J: TRBJ2-5; V: TRBV6-2/TRBV6-3
CDR3: ASSQHPHSGGRTDTQY; D: TRBD2; J: TRBJ2-3; V: TRBV4-1
CDR3: ASMGTGQGGNQPQH; D: TRBD1; J: TRBJ1-5; V: TRBV27
CDR3: ASSPRRCGNTIY; D: NA; J: TRBJ1-3; V: TRBV18
CDR3: ASSQGVDYGYT; D: TRBD1; J: TRBJ1-2; V: TRBV18
CDR3: ASSLDPQRVNTEAF; D: NA; J: TRBJ1-1; V: TRBV5-4
CDR3: ASSPGLTQETQY; D: TRBD2; J: TRBJ2-5; V: TRBV6-2/TRBV6-3
CDR3: ASSLNRQNGYT; D: NA; J: TRBJ1-2; V: TRBV7-2
CDR3: ASSHTGTVYGYT; D: TRBD1; J: TRBJ1-2; V: TRBV3-1/TRBV3-2
CDR3: ASSISQGSDTQY; D: TRBD1; J: TRBJ2-3; V: TRBV19
CDR3: ASSRTGTGYEQY; D: TRBD1; J: TRBJ2-7; V: TRBV6-2/TRBV6-3
CDR3: ASSETRLRWEQY; D: NA; J: TRBJ2-7; V: TRBV14
CDR3: ASSLAGGAGNTIY; D: NA; J: TRBJ1-3; V: TRBV7-9
CDR3: ASSLAGVGDTQY; D: TRBD2; J: TRBJ2-3; V: TRBV28
CDR3: ASSYRGKGYGYT; D: TRBD1; J: TRBJ1-2; V: TRBV28
CDR3: ASSPRGPPQRGAGTGELF; D: TRBD2; J: TRBJ2-2; V: TRBV5-4
CDR3: ASLRKGAQWKNEGF; D: NA; J: TRBJ2-1; V: TRBV28
CDR3: ASSARLPDRGQETQY; D: TRBD1; J: TRBJ2-5; V: TRBV7-2
CDR3: ASSVTGEMNTGELF; D: TRBD1; J: TRBJ2-2; V: TRBV27
CDR3: ASSGDSYGYT; D: TRBD1; J: TRBJ1-2; V: TRBV5-1
CDR3: ATSRNTRAETQY; D: NA; J: TRBJ2-5; V: TRBV15
CDR3: ASSRIGLAHETQY; D: TRBD2; J: TRBJ2-5; V: TRBV4-1
CDR3: ASSLLTGTGLRDTQY; D: TRBD1; J: TRBJ2-3; V: TRBV5-5
CDR3: ASIGGTEAF; D: NA; J: TRBJ1-1; V: TRBV3-1/TRBV3-2
CDR3: ASSFEGGPQH; D: NA; J: TRBJ1-5; V: TRBV7-2
CDR3: ASGFLSNQPQH; D: NA; J: TRBJ1-5; V: TRBV12-5
CDR3: ASRPTSGEQY; D: NA; J: TRBJ2-7; V: TRBV7-3
CDR3: ASSVGQGEDGYT; D: TRBD1; J: TRBJ1-2; V: TRBV7-8
CDR3: ASSFGGGGEKLF; D: NA; J: TRBJ1-4; V: TRBV5-5
CDR3: SARLRAGYT; D: NA; J: TRBJ1-2; V: TRBV20-1
CDR3: ASSYQTGPYEQY; D: TRBD1; J: TRBJ2-7; V: TRBV7-8
CDR3: ASSRTWEGSNQPQH; D: NA; J: TRBJ1-5; V: TRBV5-8
CDR3: ASSFPGQGVEKLF; D: TRBD1; J: TRBJ1-4; V: TRBV5-4
CDR3: ASSSGQSSGNTIY; D: TRBD1; J: TRBJ1-3; V: TRBV18
CDR3: ASSLYRSSYNEQF; D: NA; J: TRBJ2-1; V: TRBV7-3
CDR3: ATSDWTGGTEAGYGYT; D: TRBD1; J: TRBJ1-2; V: TRBV24-1
CDR3: ASSLGGTGGNIQY; D: TRBD1; J: TRBJ2-4; V: TRBV5-1
CDR3: ASSLDRGLSNTEAF; D: TRBD1; J: TRBJ1-1; V: TRBV5-1
CDR3: ASSPQYQETQY; D: NA; J: TRBJ2-5; V: TRBV28
CDR3: ASSYRGYGYT; D: NA; J: TRBJ1-2; V: TRBV6-2/TRBV6-3
CDR3: ASSEEVLRPNEQF; D: NA; J: TRBJ2-1; V: TRBV2
CDR3: ASSDPGLAGYEAYEQY; D: TRBD2; J: TRBJ2-7; V: TRBV10-2
CDR3: ASSTQSGGSYNEQF; D: TRBD1; J: TRBJ2-1; V: TRBV7-2
CDR3: ASSPALTTGGDYYGYT; D: TRBD1; J: TRBJ1-2; V: TRBV18
CDR3: ASSESWGGFTDTQY; D: TRBD2; J: TRBJ2-3; V: TRBV2
CDR3: SASIGIPGLAGGPYEQY; D: TRBD2; J: TRBJ2-7; V: TRBV20-1